This entry describes one T cell receptor (beta chain). Its antigen is unidentified. Healthy donors had no documented immune events, such as infections, while sampled. The data belong to a study of identifying expanded T cells in peripheral blood. Study results and limitations: Approximately two-week clone count variance significantly increased as total template count grew.

The CDR3 has 16 amino acids. V lost 1 base and J 0 bases, leaving 13 bases between the germline ends. The germline CDR1 and CDR2 sequences are MGHRA and YSYEKL. Assay: immunoSEQ multiplex PCR; the TCRdb copy retains only in-frame clones and omits some. The table records 97,000 or so clones, 88% of them present only once. J is TRBJ2-7 and V is TRBV4-1; TRBD2 might be the D (6 bases). Sequenced: blood. The source of this sequence is a person between 18 and 69 years old in good health. The CDR3, as DNA: TGCGCCAGCAGCCAAGTAACGCGGGATGCCTCCTACGAGCAGTACTTC. As protein: CASSQVTRDASYEQYF.